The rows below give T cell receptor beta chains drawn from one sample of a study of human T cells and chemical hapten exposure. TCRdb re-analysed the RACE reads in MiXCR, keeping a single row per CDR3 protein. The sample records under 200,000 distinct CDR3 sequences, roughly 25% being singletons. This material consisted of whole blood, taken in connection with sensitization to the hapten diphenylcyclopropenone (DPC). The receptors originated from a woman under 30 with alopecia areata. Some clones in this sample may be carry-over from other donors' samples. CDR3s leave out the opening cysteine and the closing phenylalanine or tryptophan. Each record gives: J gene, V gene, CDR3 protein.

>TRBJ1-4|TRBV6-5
ASSYGAGRNNEKLF
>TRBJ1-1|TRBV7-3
ASSLEGRANTEAF
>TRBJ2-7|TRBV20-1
SARGGTASYEQY
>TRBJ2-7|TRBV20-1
SARRDGRSYEQY
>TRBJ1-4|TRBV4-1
ASSQDEGDYRAEKLF
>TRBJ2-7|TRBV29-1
SVVKGQTYEQY
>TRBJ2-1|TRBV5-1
ASSLGRSSYNEQF
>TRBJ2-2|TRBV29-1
SVVTPGELF
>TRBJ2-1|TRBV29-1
SADGLAGGGEQF
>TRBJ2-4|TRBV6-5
ASRPWGKNIQY
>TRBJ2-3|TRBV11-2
ASSPIRRGTDTQY
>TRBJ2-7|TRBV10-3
AIRGQGYSYEQY
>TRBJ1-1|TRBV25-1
ASSEYRESEAF
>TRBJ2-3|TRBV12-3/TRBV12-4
ASSSRTADTQY
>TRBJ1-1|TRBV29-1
SVGEGYTEAF
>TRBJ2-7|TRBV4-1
ASSQDNIETRDEQY
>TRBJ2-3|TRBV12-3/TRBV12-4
ASRGTTDTQY
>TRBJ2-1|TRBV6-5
ASSTNRDRQF
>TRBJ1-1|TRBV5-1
ASSLVGQGARTEAF
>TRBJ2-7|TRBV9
ASSVSGGRVYEQY
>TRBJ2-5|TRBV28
ASSPPGQGPQETQY
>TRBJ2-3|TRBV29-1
SVEGISTDTQY